The T cell receptor (beta chain) under discussion was sequenced for a study of T cells in Graves' hyperthyroidism and ophthalmopathy (dated by TCRdb to between 2018 and 2021). In terms of the full investigation: Peripheral blood samples were taken at initial diagnosis, before any treatment was given. According to the paper, TCR Vbeta CDR3 sequencing was carried out on about 140 peripheral blood samples, which came from 40 to 45 ophthalmopathy, around 75 hyperthyroidism and 17 progressor patients. In more than 5 Graves' hyperthyroidism patients, the study also compared T-cell repertoires from thyroid tissue with T-cell repertoires from blood. Following sampling, methimazole starting at 30 mg daily was given to hyperthyroidism patients, and high-dose intravenous methylprednisolone was given to ophthalmopathy patients. To identify distinguishing TCR V-J signatures, a discovery cohort of around 98 patients was used, comprising roughly 45 with Graves' ophthalmopathy and approximately 58 with stable Graves' hyperthyroidism. The 85 to 100 discovery patients were divided at random into training and test sets in a 7:3 ratio. Whether ophthalmopathy could be predicted prospectively was tested in an independent validation cohort made up of 18 to 20 hyperthyroidism patients plus 17 patients who later progressed to ophthalmopathy. The full study reports these points: Most expanded thyroid clonotypes (frequency above 0.001) were also found in blood, which suggests that blood repertoires may mirror thyroid immune responses. Sample size was not statistically predetermined, and blinding of investigators to group allocation was not performed. A model built on a 13 V-J signature distinguished ophthalmopathy from stable hyperthyroidism, reaching around 88% sensitivity and 81% to 83% specificity in cross-validation and 80%/75% in testing. During validation, the model predicted progression to ophthalmopathy a median of around six months ahead of onset, with more than 60% sensitivity and around 72% specificity.

A patient counted as having stable Graves' hyperthyroidism if no progression to ophthalmopathy occurred over 18 months of follow-up. Hyperthyroidism patients were aged 18 to 65 years and newly diagnosed, with disease duration of less than 2 months. Any patient with an uncontrolled infection, another autoimmune disease, pregnancy or lactation was excluded. Diagnoses were based on clinical symptoms, serum thyroxine and TRAb, thyroid ultrasound and orbital computed tomography. PBMCs were isolated from 10 ml of fresh peripheral blood by Ficoll-Paque density gradient centrifugation. Trizol reagent was used to extract total RNA, and RNA quality was then checked on an Agilent 2100 Bioanalyzer. Counted from cysteine to phenylalanine, this CDR3 has 13 amino acids. Only the CDR3 region is kept as DNA, spanning 39 bases read in frame from base 1. Per the germline V gene, SNHLY is the CDR1 and FYNNEI is the CDR2. V and J lose 7 bases and 4 bases, and a span of 11 bases separates them.

This clonotype was seen many times. There is no known antigen for this receptor. No much larger clone is present one base from it, and per-base qualities are unavailable. Amplification of TCR beta CDR3 regions was carried out from RNA transcripts. A first-round RT-PCR of the TCR CDR3 used the HTBI primer set with the Qiagen OneStep RT-PCR kit. Libraries were constructed in a second round of multiplex PCR, after which size selection and purification were carried out. Paired-end sequencing of the libraries was performed with 100 bp reads on an Illumina HiSeq2000. The study's own analysis went as follows. SOAPnuke was used to process the raw data, removing reads that contained adapters or uncalled bases, had a mean Phred below 15, or lacked an exact match to the constant primer or identifier. High-quality paired reads were merged using COPE v1.2.5, and each unique nucleotide sequence was defined as a clonotype. MiTCR v1.1 was used to align the clonotypes against IMGT TRBV, TRBD and TRBJ reference segments. The analysis included only V-J combinations with a frequency above 0.0001, which together covered around 99% of the repertoires. The TCS score was defined as F50 (clonal expansion) divided by E x V (chaos), with BLOSUM62-based TCRdist calculated between CDR3 peptides within each V-J. Welch's t-statistics and random forest reduced fewer than 550 V-J features to around 14, which were used in a naive Bayes classifier (R e1071). TCRdb reprocessed the public reads (quality trimming at Q25 with fastp, clone calling with MiXCR) and kept in-frame beta chains. CDR3 protein sequences are deduplicated, and each keeps its most common genes and DNA. TCRdb, not the original authors, processed these V and J calls. The sample table shows roughly 660,000 distinct CDR3 sequences, and approximately 15% are seen once. The ten largest account for around 15% of the sample.

Sequencing was carried out using blood. The TCR originated in a man over 45 with Graves' hyperthyroidism. Recombination linked TRBV2 to TRBJ1-5; TRBD1 is perhaps the D gene, given 5 matching bases. For the CDR3, the sequence is CASMRDHNQPQHF. The bases read TGTGCCAGCATGAGGGACCATAATCAGCCCCAGCATTTT.